The sample holds a few counts of the clone carrying this T cell receptor beta chain. The entry originates in a study of cytomegalovirus exposure and HLA in healthy donors. CDR1 and CDR2 (germline): MNHEY, SMNVEV (reference sequence). This CDR3 is 18 amino acids long. V shed 0 bases, J shed 4 bases, and the junction held 12 bases outside the gene matches. The PCR made use of 60 Vbeta and 13 Jbeta primers. Data came from immunoSEQ multiplex PCR; TCRdb stores just in-frame clones and leaves some out. This repertoire shows tens of thousands of clones, about two thirds found once; its top ten account for around 7%.

This clonotype was sampled from a woman aged 50 to 60 in good health and CMV-seropositive. The chain recombines TRBV27 with TRBJ1-2, with 9 bases fitting TRBD1. Sample: PBMCs. CDR3 in amino acids: CASSLSTGTGLPAYGYTF. The CDR3 DNA is TGTGCCAGCAGTTTATCGACCGGGACAGGGTTGCCGGCCTATGGCTACACCTTC.